The 6 T cell receptor beta chains below all came from one sample that was sequenced in a study of T cells in Graves' hyperthyroidism and ophthalmopathy. Amplification targeted TCR beta CDR3 regions from RNA transcripts. The TCR CDR3 first-round RT-PCR relied on the HTBI primer set. TCRdb analysed the multiplex PCR reads with MiXCR anew, one entry per CDR3 protein. The table records roughly 560,000 distinct CDR3 sequences, roughly 14% of them present only once. The sequenced sample was blood. All receptors derive from a middle-aged woman with Graves' ophthalmopathy.

This clonotype was counted at least ten times. The V call is TRBV24-1, the J call TRBJ2-5, with unresolved D. V was shortened by 3 bases and J by 6 bases, with 7 bases between the two germline ends. Germline CDR1 is KGHDR and CDR2 is SFDVKD. The CDR3 consists of 12 residues. As DNA, the CDR3 is TGTGCCACCAGTGATAGCGATAAGACCCAGTACTTC. Translation gives CATSDSDKTQYF.

This clonotype was seen repeatedly, ten times or more. The J gene is TRBJ2-5, the V gene TRBV7-6; no clear D. V was pared by 2 bases and J by 5 bases, with 12 bases between. In germline, CDR1 is SGHVS, CDR2 FNYEAQ. The CDR3 runs 14 residues. CDR3: CASSLSPARETQYF. CDR3 DNA: TGTGCCAGCAGCTTAAGCCCCGCCCGGGAGACCCAGTACTTC.

This clonotype was picked up a small number of times. The chain couples TRBV19 to TRBJ2-5, with D perhaps TRBD2 (5 bases). The V and J ends lost 8 bases and 1 base respectively, with 11 bases between them. In germline, CDR1 is LNHDA, CDR2 SQIVND (reference sequence). This CDR3 is 13 amino acids long. The CDR3 sequence is CASSTGSQETQYF. The DNA of the CDR3 is TGTGCCAGTTCCACGGGGAGCCAAGAGACCCAGTACTTC.

This clonotype was recorded many times. The rearrangement uses TRBV19 and TRBJ2-7; TRBD2 matches at 15 bases. Germline trimming cut 0 bases from V and 2 bases from J; bases unmatched to any gene: 5. The CDR3 has 18 amino acids. In germline, CDR1 is LNHDA, CDR2 SQIVND (reference sequence). CDR3 nucleotide sequence: TGTGCCAGTAGTATAGACTGGGGACTAGCGGGAGGAACCTACGAGCAGTACTTC. Encoded protein: CASSIDWGLAGGTYEQYF.

This clonotype was counted between two and nine times. The rearrangement uses TRBV30 and TRBJ1-2, with D possibly being TRBD1 (5 bases). Germline V gene sequence: CDR1 GTSNPN, CDR2 SVGIG (reference sequence). V was shortened by 2 bases and J by 4 bases, with 14 bases between the two germline ends. This CDR3 has 14 residues. In nucleotides, the CDR3 is TGTGCCTGGAGTAGGGAGGCCGGGGGCTATGGCTACACCTTC. It translates to CAWSREAGGYGYTF.

The gene calls are TRBV3-1 and TRBJ1-1, with TRBD1 matching over 7 bases. J lost 5 bases, V lost 3 bases, and 9 bases had no gene match. Germline assignment: CDR1 LGHDT and CDR2 YNNKEL (reference sequence). The CDR3 is made up of 15 amino acids. The CDR3 sequence: CASSHLQGRGTEAFF. CDR3 sequence (DNA): TGTGCCAGCAGCCACCTACAGGGGAGAGGAACTGAAGCTTTCTTT.